This T cell receptor beta chain was captured in a study of shared clonotypes between healthy human individuals. Data came from immunoSEQ multiplex PCR; TCRdb stores just in-frame clones and leaves some out. The sample has roughly 95,000 clones, less than 60% seen once. The CDR3 is 15 amino acids. Trimming cost V 1 base and J 5 bases; bases outside gene matches: 6. Germline values: CDR1 SQVTM, CDR2 ANQGSEA. This TCR was recovered from a woman aged 40-49 years in good health. Some clones in this sample may be carry-over from other donors' samples. The gene calls are TRBV29-1 and TRBJ1-4; 8 positions agree with TRBD1. Sequenced material: PBMCs. The chain's CDR3 is CSVEGAGGRNEKLFF. CDR3 DNA sequence: TGCAGCGTTGAAGGGGCAGGGGGCCGGAATGAAAAACTGTTTTTT.